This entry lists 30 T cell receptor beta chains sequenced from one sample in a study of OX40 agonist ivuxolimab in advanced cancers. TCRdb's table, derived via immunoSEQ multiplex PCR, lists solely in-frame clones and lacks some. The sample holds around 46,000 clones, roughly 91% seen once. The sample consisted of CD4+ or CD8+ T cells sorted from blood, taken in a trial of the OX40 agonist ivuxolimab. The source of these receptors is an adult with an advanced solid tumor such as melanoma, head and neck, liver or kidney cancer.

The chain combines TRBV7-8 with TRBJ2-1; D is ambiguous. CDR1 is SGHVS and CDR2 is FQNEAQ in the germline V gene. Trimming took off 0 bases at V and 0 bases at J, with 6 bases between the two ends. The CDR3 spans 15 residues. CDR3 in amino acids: CASSLAKGSYNEQFF. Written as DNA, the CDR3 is TGTGCCAGCAGCTTAGCAAAGGGCTCCTACAATGAGCAGTTCTTC.

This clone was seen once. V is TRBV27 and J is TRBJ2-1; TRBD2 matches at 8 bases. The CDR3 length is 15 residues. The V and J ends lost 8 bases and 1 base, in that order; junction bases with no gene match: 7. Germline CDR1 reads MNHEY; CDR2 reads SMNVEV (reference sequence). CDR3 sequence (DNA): TGTGCCAGCCAGCCAGCGGGAGATTCCTACAATGAGCAGTTCTTC. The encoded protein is CASQPAGDSYNEQFF.

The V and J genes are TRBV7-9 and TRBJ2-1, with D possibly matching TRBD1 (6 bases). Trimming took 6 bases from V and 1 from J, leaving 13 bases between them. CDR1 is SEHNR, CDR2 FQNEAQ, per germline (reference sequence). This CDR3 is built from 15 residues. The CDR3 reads CASSLTGSSYNEQFF. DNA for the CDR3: TGTGCCAGCAGTCTCACAGGGAGTTCCTACAATGAGCAGTTCTTC.

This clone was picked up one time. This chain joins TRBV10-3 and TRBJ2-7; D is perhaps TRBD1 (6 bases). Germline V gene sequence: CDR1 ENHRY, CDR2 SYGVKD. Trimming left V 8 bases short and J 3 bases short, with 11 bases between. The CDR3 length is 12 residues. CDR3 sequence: CAIRQDSYEQYF. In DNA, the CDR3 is TGTGCCATCCGGCAGGACAGCTACGAGCAGTACTTC.

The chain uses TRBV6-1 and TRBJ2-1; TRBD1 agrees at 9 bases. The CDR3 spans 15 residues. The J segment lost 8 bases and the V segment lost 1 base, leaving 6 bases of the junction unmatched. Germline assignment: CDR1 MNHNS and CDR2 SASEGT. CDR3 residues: CASSEEQGARYEQFF. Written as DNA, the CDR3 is TGTGCCAGCAGTGAAGAACAGGGGGCTCGGTATGAGCAGTTCTTC.

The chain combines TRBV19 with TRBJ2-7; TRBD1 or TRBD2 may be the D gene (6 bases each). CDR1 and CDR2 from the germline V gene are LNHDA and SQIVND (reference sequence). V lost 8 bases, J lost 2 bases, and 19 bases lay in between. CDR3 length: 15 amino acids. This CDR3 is CASRGGRSLTYEQYF. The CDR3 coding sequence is TGTGCCAGTCGAGGGGGGCGGAGCTTAACCTACGAGCAGTACTTC. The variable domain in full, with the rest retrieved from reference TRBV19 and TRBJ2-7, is DGGITQSPKYLFRKEGQNVTLSCEQNLNHDAMYWYRQDPGQGLRLIYYSQIVNDFQKGDIAEGYSVSREKKESFPLTVTSAQKNPTAFYLCASRGGRSLTYEQYFGPGTRLTVT.

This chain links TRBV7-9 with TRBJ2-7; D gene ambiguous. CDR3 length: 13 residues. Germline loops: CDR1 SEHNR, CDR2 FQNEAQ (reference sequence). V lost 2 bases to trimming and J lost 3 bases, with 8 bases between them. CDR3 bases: TGTGCCAGCAGCTTACAGGAAAACTACGAGCAGTACTTC. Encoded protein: CASSLQENYEQYF.

The CDR3 nucleotides read TGTGCCAGTAGCCCTACGGGGACCGAAGCTTTCTTT. Its protein is CASSPTGTEAFF. V is TRBV19 and J is TRBJ1-1; perhaps TRBD1 as D (5 bases). The V gene lost 6 bases and the J gene lost 8 bases, with 13 bases spanning the gap. From germline, CDR1 is LNHDA and CDR2 SQIVND (reference sequence). CDR3 length equals 12 residues.

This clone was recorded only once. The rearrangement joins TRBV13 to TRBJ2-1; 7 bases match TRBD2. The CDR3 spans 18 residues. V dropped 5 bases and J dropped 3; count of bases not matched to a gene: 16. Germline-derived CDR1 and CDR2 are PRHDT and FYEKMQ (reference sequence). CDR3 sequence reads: CASSGEPVGRDYYNEQFF. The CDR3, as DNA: TGTGCCAGCAGCGGAGAACCGGTTGGCCGGGACTACTACAATGAGCAGTTCTTC.

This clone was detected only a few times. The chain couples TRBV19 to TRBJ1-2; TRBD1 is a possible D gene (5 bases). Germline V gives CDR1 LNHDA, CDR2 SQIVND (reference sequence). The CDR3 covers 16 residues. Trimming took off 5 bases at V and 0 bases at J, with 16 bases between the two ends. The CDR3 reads CASSLGGRSANYGYTF. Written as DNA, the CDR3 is TGTGCCAGTAGTTTGGGGGGACGGTCAGCTAACTATGGCTACACCTTC.

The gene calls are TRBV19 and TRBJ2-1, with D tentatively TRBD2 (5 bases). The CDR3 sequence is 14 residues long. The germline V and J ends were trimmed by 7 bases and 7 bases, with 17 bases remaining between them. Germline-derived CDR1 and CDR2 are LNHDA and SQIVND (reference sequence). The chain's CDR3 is CASTGKSSLNEQFF. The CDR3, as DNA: TGTGCCAGTACCGGGAAAAGTAGTTTGAATGAGCAGTTCTTC.

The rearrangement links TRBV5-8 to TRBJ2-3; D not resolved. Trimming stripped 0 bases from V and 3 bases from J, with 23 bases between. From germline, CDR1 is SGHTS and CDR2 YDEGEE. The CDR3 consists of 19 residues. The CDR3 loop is CASSLESLDSALRTDTQYF. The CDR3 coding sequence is TGTGCCAGCAGCTTGGAATCTTTAGACTCTGCCCTGAGGACAGATACGCAGTATTTT.

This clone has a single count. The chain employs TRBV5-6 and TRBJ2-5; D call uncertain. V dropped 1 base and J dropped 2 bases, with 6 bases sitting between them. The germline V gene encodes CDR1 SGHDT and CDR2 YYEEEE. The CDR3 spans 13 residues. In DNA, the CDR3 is TGTGCCAGCAGCTTGAGGCAGCAAGAGACCCAGTACTTC. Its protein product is CASSLRQQETQYF.

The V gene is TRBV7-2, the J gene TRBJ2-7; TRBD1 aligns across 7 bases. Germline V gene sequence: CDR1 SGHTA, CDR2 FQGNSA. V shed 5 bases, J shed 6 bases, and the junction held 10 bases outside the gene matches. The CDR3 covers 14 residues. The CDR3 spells CASSAPGRQGEQYF. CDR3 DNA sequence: TGTGCCAGCAGCGCCCCGGGACGACAGGGCGAGCAGTACTTC.

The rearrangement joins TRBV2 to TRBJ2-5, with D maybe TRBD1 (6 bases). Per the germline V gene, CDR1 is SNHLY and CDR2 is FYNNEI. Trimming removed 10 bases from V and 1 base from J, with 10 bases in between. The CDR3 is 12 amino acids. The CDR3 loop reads CATQGIQETQYF. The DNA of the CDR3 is TGTGCCACGCAGGGGATCCAAGAGACCCAGTACTTC.

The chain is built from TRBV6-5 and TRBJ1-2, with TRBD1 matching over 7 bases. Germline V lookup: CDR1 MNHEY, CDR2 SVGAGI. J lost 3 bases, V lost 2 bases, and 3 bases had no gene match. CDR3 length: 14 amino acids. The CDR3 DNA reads TGTGCCAGCAGTTACGCAGGGGGTGACTATGGCTACACCTTC. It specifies CASSYAGGDYGYTF.

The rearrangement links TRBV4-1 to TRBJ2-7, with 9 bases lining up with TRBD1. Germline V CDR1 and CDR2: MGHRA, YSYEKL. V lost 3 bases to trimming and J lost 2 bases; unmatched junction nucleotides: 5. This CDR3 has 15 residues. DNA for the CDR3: TGCGCCAGCAGCCATCGGACAGGGGATCCCTACGAGCAGTACTTC. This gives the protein CASSHRTGDPYEQYF.

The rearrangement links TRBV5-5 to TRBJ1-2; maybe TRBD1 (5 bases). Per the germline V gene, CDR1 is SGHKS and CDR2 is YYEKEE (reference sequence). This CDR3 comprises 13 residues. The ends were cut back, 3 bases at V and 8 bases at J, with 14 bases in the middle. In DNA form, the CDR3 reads TGTGCCAGCAGCTGGACAAACACGTACGGCTACACCTTC. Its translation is CASSWTNTYGYTF.

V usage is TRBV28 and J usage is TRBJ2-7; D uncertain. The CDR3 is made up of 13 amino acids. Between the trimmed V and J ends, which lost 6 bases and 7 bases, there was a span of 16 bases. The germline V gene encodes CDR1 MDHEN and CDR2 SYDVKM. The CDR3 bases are TGTGCCAGCAGGAAAGGGCCTAGTCGGGAGCAGTACTTC. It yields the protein CASRKGPSREQYF. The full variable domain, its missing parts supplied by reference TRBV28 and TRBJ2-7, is DVKVTQSSRYLVKRTGEKVFLECVQDMDHENMFWYRQDPGLGLRLIYFSYDVKMKEKGDIPEGYSVSREKKERFSLILESASTNQTSMYLCASRKGPSREQYFGPGTRLTVT.

The CDR3 loop reads CASSLGTSGTGELFF. CDR3 DNA: TGTGCCAGCAGTTTGGGGACTAGTGGCACCGGGGAGCTGTTTTTT. V gene TRBV27 combines with J gene TRBJ2-2; 8 bases line up with TRBD2. The V gene end was trimmed by 3 bases and the J gene end by 4 bases; junction bases not matched to a gene: 4. Germline lookup yields CDR1 MNHEY and CDR2 SMNVEV (reference sequence). CDR3 length equals 15 residues.

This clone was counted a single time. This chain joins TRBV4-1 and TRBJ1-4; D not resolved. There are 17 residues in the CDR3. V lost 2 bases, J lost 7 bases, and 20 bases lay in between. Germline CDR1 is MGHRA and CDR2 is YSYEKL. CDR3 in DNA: TGCGCCAGCAGCCAAAATCCCCCTATGGGGTCCGGTGAAAAACTGTTTTTT. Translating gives CASSQNPPMGSGEKLFF.

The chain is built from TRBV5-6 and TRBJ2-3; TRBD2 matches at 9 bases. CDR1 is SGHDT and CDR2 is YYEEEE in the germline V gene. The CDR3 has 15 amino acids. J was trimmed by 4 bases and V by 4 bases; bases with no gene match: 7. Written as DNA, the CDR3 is TGTGCCAGCAGCGGCCCGGGACTAGCTCCAGATACGCAGTATTTT. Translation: CASSGPGLAPDTQYF.

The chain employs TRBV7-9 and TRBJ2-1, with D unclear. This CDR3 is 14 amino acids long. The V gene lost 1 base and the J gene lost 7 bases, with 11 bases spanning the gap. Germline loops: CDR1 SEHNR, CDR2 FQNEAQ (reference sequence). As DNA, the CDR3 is TGTGCCAGCAGCTTAGGGGGTCCTTTAAATGAGCAGTTCTTC. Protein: CASSLGGPLNEQFF.

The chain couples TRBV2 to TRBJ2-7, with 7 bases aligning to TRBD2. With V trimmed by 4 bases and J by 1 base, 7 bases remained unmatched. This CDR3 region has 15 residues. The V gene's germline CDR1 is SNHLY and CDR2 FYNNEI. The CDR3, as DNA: TGTGCCAGCAGTGGGGGTCTAGCGGAGTCCTACGAGCAGTACTTC. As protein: CASSGGLAESYEQYF.

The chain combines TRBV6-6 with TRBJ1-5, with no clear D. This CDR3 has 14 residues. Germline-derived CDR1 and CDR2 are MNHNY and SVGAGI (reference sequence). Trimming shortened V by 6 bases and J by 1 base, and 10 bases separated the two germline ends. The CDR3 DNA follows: TGTGCCAGCAGCTGGGCTCGGAGCAATCAGCCCCAGCATTTT. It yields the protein CASSWARSNQPQHF.

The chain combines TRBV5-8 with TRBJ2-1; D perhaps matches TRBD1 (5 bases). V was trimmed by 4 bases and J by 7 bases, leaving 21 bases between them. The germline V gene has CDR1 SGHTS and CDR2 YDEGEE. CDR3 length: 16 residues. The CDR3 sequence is CASSRVGQSSWNEQFF. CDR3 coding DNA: TGTGCCAGCAGCCGCGTCGGACAATCGTCTTGGAATGAGCAGTTCTTC.

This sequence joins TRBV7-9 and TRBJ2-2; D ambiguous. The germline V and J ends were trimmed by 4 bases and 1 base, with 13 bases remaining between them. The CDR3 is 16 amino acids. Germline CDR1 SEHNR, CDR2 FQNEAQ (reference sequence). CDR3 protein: CASSSTPLLNTGELFF. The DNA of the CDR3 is TGTGCCAGCAGCTCTACACCCTTACTGAACACCGGGGAGCTGTTTTTT.

The CDR3 loop reads CAWSVGGPRLGEKLFF. The CDR3 DNA is TGTGCCTGGAGTGTAGGGGGACCTCGGCTTGGGGAAAAACTGTTTTTT. The chain combines TRBV30 with TRBJ1-4, with a tentative D call TRBD1 (6 bases). This CDR3 is 16 amino acids long. V was clipped by 0 bases and J by 8 bases, with 19 bases between them. Looked up from germline, CDR1 is GTSNPN and CDR2 is SVGIG (reference sequence). Full variable domain (missing parts from reference TRBV30 and TRBJ1-4): SQTIHQWPATLVQPVGSPLSLECTVEGTSNPNLYWYRQAAGRGLQLLFYSVGIGQISSEVPQNLSASRPQDRQFILSSKKLLLSDSGFYLCAWSVGGPRLGEKLFFGSGTQLSVL.

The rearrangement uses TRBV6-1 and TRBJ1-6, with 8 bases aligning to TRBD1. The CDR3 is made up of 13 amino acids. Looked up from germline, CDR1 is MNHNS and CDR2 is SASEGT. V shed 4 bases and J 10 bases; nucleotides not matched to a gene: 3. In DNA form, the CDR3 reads TGTGCCAGCAGTGGGACAGGGTTATCACCCCTCCACTTT. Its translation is CASSGTGLSPLHF.

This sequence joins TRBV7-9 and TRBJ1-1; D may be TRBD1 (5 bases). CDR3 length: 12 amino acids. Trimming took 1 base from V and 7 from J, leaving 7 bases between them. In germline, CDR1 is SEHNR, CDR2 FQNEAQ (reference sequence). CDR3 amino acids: CASSLGGHEAFF. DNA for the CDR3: TGTGCCAGCAGCTTAGGGGGCCATGAAGCTTTCTTT.